These 32 T cell receptor beta chains were sequenced from one sample in a study of early T cells in non-severe SARS-CoV-2 infection. TCRdb used MiXCR to reprocess the 5' RACE reads, holding one entry per CDR3 protein. The sample includes about 83,000 distinct CDR3 sequences, 10% seen only once; the top ten take around 8%. Sequencing used whole blood, obtained at baseline. These receptors all come from an adult who was a healthcare worker with PCR-confirmed SARS-CoV-2 infection or an uninfected control (not recorded which).

This chain connects TRBV27 to TRBJ2-7, with 7 bases fitting TRBD1. Unmatched junction bases numbered 14, after V lost 6 bases and J lost 3 bases. The CDR3 is made up of 16 amino acids. Germline V gene sequence: CDR1 MNHEY, CDR2 SMNVEV (reference sequence). The CDR3 DNA sequence: TGTGCCAGCAGGTTAGGTGGGTTGGGACAGATCTACGAGCAGTACTTC. Its protein is CASRLGGLGQIYEQYF.

This clonotype was counted a single time. The chain links TRBV12-3 or TRBV12-4 to TRBJ2-3; TRBD2 matches at 12 bases. This CDR3 is built from 16 residues. After removal of 4 bases from V and 5 bases from J, the junction contained 7 bases not matched to a gene. This chain's CDR3 is CASSSSSSGRGDTQYF. CDR3 nucleotide sequence: TGTGCCAGCAGTTCCTCCTCTAGCGGGAGGGGAGATACGCAGTATTTT.

The rearrangement joins TRBV5-1 to TRBJ2-1, with 11 bases that match TRBD2. This CDR3 has 16 amino acids. Germline V gene sequence: CDR1 SGHRS, CDR2 YFSETQ. Trimming at V came to 0 bases and at J to 4 bases, leaving 3 bases not matched to a gene. CDR3 loop: CASSLGGTSGYNEQFF. In DNA, the CDR3 is TGCGCCAGCAGCTTGGGGGGGACTAGCGGATACAATGAGCAGTTCTTC.

This clonotype was detected ten times or more. The CDR3 bases are TGTGCCACCAGCAGAGAACTAGACAGTAGCCCGGATACGCAGTATTTT. It specifies CATSRELDSSPDTQYF. The genes are TRBV15 and TRBJ2-3; D is perhaps TRBD1 or TRBD2 (5 bases each). V dropped 0 bases and J dropped 6 bases, with 16 bases sitting between them. Germline CDR1 reads LNHNV; CDR2 reads YYDKDF (reference sequence). This CDR3 has 16 amino acids.

This clonotype has a handful of counts. The V and J genes are TRBV5-1 and TRBJ2-2; TRBD2 aligns across 7 bases. This CDR3 is built from 16 residues. The trim removed 5 bases at V and 1 base at J, leaving 8 bases unmatched. The germline V gene has CDR1 SGHRS and CDR2 YFSETQ. CDR3 coding DNA: TGCGCCAGCAGTTCCTCTAGCGGTGTGAACACCGGGGAGCTGTTTTTT. Translating it yields CASSSSSGVNTGELFF.

This clonotype showed up just a few times. The chain joins TRBV10-1 to TRBJ2-2, with 7 nucleotides matching TRBD1. CDR1 and CDR2 from the germline V gene are WNHNN and SYGVQD (reference sequence). V lost 3 bases and J lost 0; bases outside the gene matches: 1. The CDR3 consists of 15 residues. DNA for the CDR3: TGCGCCAGCAGTGACGGGACAGCGAACACCGGGGAGCTGTTTTTT. Amino acid sequence: CASSDGTANTGELFF.

In its sample, this clonotype was seen a few times. V is TRBV6-6 and J is TRBJ2-7; D might be TRBD1 (6 bases). The CDR3 loop spans 15 amino acids. V dropped 6 bases and J dropped 0 bases, with 15 bases sitting between them. Germline CDR1 is MNHNY and CDR2 is SVGAGI (reference sequence). The CDR3 DNA follows: TGTGCCAGCAGCCCAGGATGGGGGCTCTCCTACGAGCAGTACTTC. Protein sequence: CASSPGWGLSYEQYF.

This clonotype has at least ten counts. DNA of the CDR3: TGCAGCGCCAGGACAGGGCGGGGGTCCTACGAGCAGTACTTC. It codes for CSARTGRGSYEQYF. This chain connects TRBV29-1 to TRBJ2-7; D is possibly TRBD1 (8 bases). V lost 7 bases, J lost 1 base, and 17 bases lay in between. The CDR3 contains 14 residues. The germline V gene has CDR1 SQVTM and CDR2 ANQGSEA.

This clonotype occurred a few times. The gene calls are TRBV27 and TRBJ2-1, with D unresolved. Trimming stripped 2 bases from V and 0 bases from J, with 5 bases between. Germline V CDR1 and CDR2: MNHEY, SMNVEV (reference sequence). There are 14 residues in the CDR3. Here the CDR3 DNA reads TGTGCCAGCAGTTTACTTAGCTCCTACAATGAGCAGTTCTTC. Its translation: CASSLLSSYNEQFF.

The chain has TRBV12-3 or TRBV12-4 and TRBJ2-7; D is undetermined. Trimming pared 5 bases from V and 5 bases from J, leaving 7 bases between. This CDR3 has 11 residues. DNA of the CDR3: TGTGCCAGCAGTCAGACGCACGAGCAGTACTTC. This gives the protein CASSQTHEQYF.

The rearrangement joins TRBV9 to TRBJ2-2, with a weak D call TRBD1 (5 bases). Trimming cost V 0 bases and J 7 bases, with 13 bases left between them. Germline-derived CDR1 and CDR2 are SGDLS and YYNGEE. The CDR3 contains 15 residues. The CDR3 loop reads CASSVDQGLGGELFF. In DNA form, the CDR3 reads TGTGCCAGCAGCGTAGATCAGGGCTTGGGCGGGGAGCTGTTTTTT.

The CDR3, as DNA: TGTGCCAGCAGGCAGAGCTACGAGCAGTACTTC. Amino acid sequence: CASRQSYEQYF. The chain carries TRBV28 and TRBJ2-7; D unclear. There are 11 residues in the CDR3. Germline V gene data show CDR1 as MDHEN and CDR2 as SYDVKM. The V end lost 6 bases, the J end lost 3 bases, and 6 bases lay between the germline ends.

This clonotype was picked up many times. The chain has TRBV27 and TRBJ2-4; D unclear. The CDR3 is made up of 13 amino acids. Trimming removed 2 bases from V and 6 bases from J, with 8 bases in between. The germline gives CDR1 MNHEY, CDR2 SMNVEV (reference sequence). The CDR3 sequence: CASSLGLSNIQYF. The CDR3, as DNA: TGTGCCAGCAGTTTAGGTCTATCAAACATTCAGTACTTC.

The table lists this clonotype with many counts. The rearrangement links TRBV7-3 to TRBJ2-5; either TRBD1 or TRBD2 may fit D (5 bases each). Trimming took off 1 base at V and 6 bases at J, with 12 bases between the two ends. This CDR3 has 14 residues. Germline CDR1 is SGHTA and CDR2 is FQGTGA. The CDR3 is CASSLRPWGKTQYF. CDR3 in DNA: TGTGCCAGCAGCTTAAGGCCGTGGGGGAAGACCCAGTACTTC. The variable domain in full, completed from reference TRBV7-3 and TRBJ2-5, reads GAGVSQTPSNKVTEKGKYVELRCDPISGHTALYWYRQSLGQGPEFLIYFQGTGAADDSGLPNDRFFAVRPEGSVSTLKIQRTERGDSAVYLCASSLRPWGKTQYFGPGTRLLVL.

This clonotype has a count of ten or more. The rearrangement uses TRBV4-1 and TRBJ2-5; D is tentatively TRBD1 or TRBD2 (5 bases each). V lost 1 base and J lost 2, with 11 bases in between. CDR3 length: 15 amino acids. The germline V gene encodes CDR1 MGHRA and CDR2 YSYEKL. The CDR3 loop is CASSQGGPLQETQYF. The CDR3 nucleotides read TGCGCCAGCAGCCAAGGGGGACCGCTGCAAGAGACCCAGTACTTC.

This chain joins TRBV7-8 and TRBJ1-6, with D uncertain. The CDR3 is 15 amino acids. Trimming took 0 bases from V and 9 from J, leaving 12 bases between them. Germline CDR1 and CDR2: SGHVS and FQNEAQ. The chain's CDR3 is CASSLAGYGTSPLHF. For the CDR3, the DNA is TGTGCCAGCAGCTTAGCGGGCTACGGAACTTCACCCCTCCACTTT.

This clonotype has only a few counts. CDR3: CASSPQNSISNQPQHF. As DNA, the CDR3 is TGTGCCAGCTCACCACAGAACAGTATAAGCAATCAGCCCCAGCATTTT. The chain combines TRBV18 with TRBJ1-5; D remains ambiguous. The CDR3 contains 16 residues. Trimming removed 1 base at V and 1 base at J, with 11 bases between. Germline values: CDR1 KGHSH, CDR2 LQKENI.

The sample holds a few counts of this clonotype. The V gene is TRBV5-6, the J gene TRBJ2-7, with TRBD2 identical over 7 bases. In germline, CDR1 is SGHDT, CDR2 YYEEEE. The CDR3 extends over 13 amino acids. J lost 5 bases, V lost 0 bases, and 2 bases had no gene match. The DNA for the CDR3 is TGTGCCAGCAGCTTGGTTGGACTAGACGAGCAGTACTTC. As protein: CASSLVGLDEQYF.

The chain combines TRBV11-2 with TRBJ2-7, with TRBD2 matching 9 bases. Germline-derived CDR1 and CDR2 are SGHAT and FQNNGV. V lost 4 bases and J lost 6; bases outside the gene matches: 16. The CDR3 extends over 17 amino acids. The CDR3 loop is CASSSHGGVAGVGEQYF. CDR3 nucleotides: TGTGCCAGCAGCTCCCACGGGGGAGTAGCGGGAGTGGGCGAGCAGTACTTC.

This clonotype was seen ten or more times. This sequence joins TRBV5-1 and TRBJ1-1; possible D gene TRBD1, 6 bases. The CDR3 consists of 14 residues. Deletions cut 3 bases from V and 1 base from J, with 10 bases between. Germline assignment: CDR1 SGHRS and CDR2 YFSETQ. CDR3 sequence reads: CASSSTQGNTEAFF. Here the CDR3 DNA reads TGCGCCAGCAGCTCGACACAGGGGAACACTGAAGCTTTCTTT.

This clonotype was detected many times. The rearrangement links TRBV18 to TRBJ1-2; TRBD1 matches at 9 bases. Germline V lookup: CDR1 KGHSH, CDR2 LQKENI. The CDR3 contains 15 residues. Unmatched junction bases numbered 5, after V lost 2 bases and J lost 4 bases. CDR3 protein: CASSPEGQGGYGYTF. CDR3 in DNA: TGTGCCAGCTCACCAGAGGGACAGGGTGGCTATGGCTACACCTTC.

This clonotype was counted ten times or more. The chain recombines TRBV7-8 with TRBJ2-1; 8 bases fit TRBD2. Per germline, CDR1 SGHVS and CDR2 FQNEAQ. The CDR3 is made up of 15 amino acids. Trimming took 3 bases from V and 10 from J; bases not matched to a gene: 11. In DNA form, the CDR3 reads TGTGCCAGCAGCTTGGGCGGGGGGACCTATGAGGAGCAGTTCTTC. Encoded protein: CASSLGGGTYEEQFF.

The chain employs TRBV7-6 and TRBJ1-1, with a possible D match to TRBD1 (6 bases). Per the germline V gene, CDR1 is SGHVS and CDR2 is FNYEAQ. V was cut by 1 base and J by 11 bases, with 17 bases left in between. The CDR3 has 14 amino acids. The CDR3 DNA follows: TGTGCCAGCAGCTTAGGGACAGACCCGGGGGGCGCTTTCTTT. Protein product: CASSLGTDPGGAFF.

With regard to this clonotype: This clone may be a read error of a much larger clone one base away. The gene calls are TRBV12-3 or TRBV12-4 and TRBJ1-6; no clear D. This CDR3 comprises 13 residues. CDR3 bases: TGTACCAGCAGTTTAGAATGGAATTCACCCCTCCACTTT. Amino acid sequence: CTSSLEWNSPLHF.

This chain links TRBV4-1 with TRBJ2-1; no firm D call. V was clipped by 0 bases and J by 5 bases, with 5 bases between them. The germline CDR1 and CDR2 sequences are MGHRA and YSYEKL. This CDR3 has 13 amino acids. CDR3 residues: CASSQERHNEQFF. The DNA for the CDR3 is TGCGCCAGCAGCCAAGAGCGACACAATGAGCAGTTCTTC.

This clonotype was found a few times. The chain has TRBV12-3 or TRBV12-4 and TRBJ1-5, with D perhaps matching TRBD1 (5 bases). The CDR3 is 15 amino acids. V was shortened by 3 bases and J by 3 bases, with 12 bases between the two germline ends. CDR3: CASSFGARINQPQHF. In DNA form, the CDR3 reads TGTGCCAGCAGTTTCGGGGCAAGAATCAATCAGCCCCAGCATTTT.

The table lists this clonotype with a few counts. The chain employs TRBV7-2 and TRBJ2-7, with D uncertain. Germline V gene data show CDR1 as SGHTA and CDR2 as FQGNSA. With 1 base removed from V and 6 bases from J, the gap between germline ends came to 7 bases. The CDR3 is made up of 12 amino acids. DNA for the CDR3: TGTGCCAGCAGCTTAGTAGATTTCGAGCAGTACTTC. Translating it yields CASSLVDFEQYF.

The rearrangement links TRBV6-1 to TRBJ2-3; D may be TRBD2 (6 bases). Germline V gives CDR1 MNHNS, CDR2 SASEGT. The ends were cut back, 2 bases at V and 10 bases at J, with 13 bases in the middle. The CDR3 loop spans 13 amino acids. CDR3 sequence: CASSEIAAVSQYF. DNA of the CDR3: TGTGCCAGCAGTGAAATAGCGGCGGTTTCGCAGTATTTT.

This clonotype was counted ten times or more. The V and J genes are TRBV28 and TRBJ1-2, with D possibly TRBD1 on 5 matching bases. This CDR3 region has 13 residues. CDR1 MDHEN and CDR2 SYDVKM come from the germline V gene. Trimming removed 6 bases at V and 2 bases at J, with 10 bases between. In nucleotides, the CDR3 is TGTGCCAGCAGCCCCGACAGCAACTATGGCTACACCTTC. Translated, it gives CASSPDSNYGYTF.

This chain joins TRBV4-1 and TRBJ2-3; tentative D call: TRBD2 (6 bases). Trimming stripped 1 base from V and 6 bases from J, with 14 bases between. The CDR3 contains 15 residues. The germline V gene encodes CDR1 MGHRA and CDR2 YSYEKL. The CDR3 here is CASSQVAGSTDTQYF. Here the CDR3 DNA reads TGCGCCAGCAGCCAAGTAGCCGGGAGTACCGATACGCAGTATTTT.

This chain uses TRBV9 with TRBJ1-1; a weak D match, TRBD1 (5 bases). V was cut by 3 bases and J by 1 base, with 13 bases left in between. Germline V gives CDR1 SGDLS, CDR2 YYNGEE. The CDR3 runs 15 residues. CDR3: CASSAGTLGNTEAFF. The CDR3 DNA reads TGTGCCAGCAGCGCCGGGACGCTGGGGAACACTGAAGCTTTCTTT.

V and J are TRBV15 and TRBJ2-7; possibly TRBD1 for D (6 bases). CDR3 length: 13 amino acids. Germline CDR1 LNHNV, CDR2 YYDKDF (reference sequence). V was trimmed by 1 base and J by 6 bases, leaving 10 bases between them. The CDR3: CATSRVVGGEQYF. The CDR3 DNA reads TGTGCCACCAGCAGAGTAGTAGGGGGCGAGCAGTACTTC.